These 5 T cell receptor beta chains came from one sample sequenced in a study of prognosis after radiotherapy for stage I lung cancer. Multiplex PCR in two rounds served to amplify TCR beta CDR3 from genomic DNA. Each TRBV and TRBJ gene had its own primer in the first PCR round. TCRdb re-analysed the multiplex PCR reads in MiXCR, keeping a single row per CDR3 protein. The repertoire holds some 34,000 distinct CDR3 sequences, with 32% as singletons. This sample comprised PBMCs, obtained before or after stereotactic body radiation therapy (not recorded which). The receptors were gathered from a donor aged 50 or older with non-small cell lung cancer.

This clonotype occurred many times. CDR3: CSARGGTYSYNEQFF. In DNA form, the CDR3 reads TGCAGTGCTAGAGGCGGGACCTACTCCTACAATGAGCAGTTCTTC. V is TRBV20-1 and J is TRBJ2-1, with D perhaps matching TRBD2 (6 bases). The CDR3 runs 15 residues. Trimming shortened V by 1 base and J by 0 bases, and 10 bases separated the two germline ends. Looked up from germline, CDR1 is DFQATT and CDR2 is SNEGSKA (reference sequence).

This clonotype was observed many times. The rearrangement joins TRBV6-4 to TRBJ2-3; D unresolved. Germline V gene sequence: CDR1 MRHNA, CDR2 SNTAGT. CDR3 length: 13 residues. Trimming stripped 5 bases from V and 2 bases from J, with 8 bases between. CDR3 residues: CASSYWYTDTQYF. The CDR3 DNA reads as TGTGCCAGCAGTTACTGGTACACAGATACGCAGTATTTT.

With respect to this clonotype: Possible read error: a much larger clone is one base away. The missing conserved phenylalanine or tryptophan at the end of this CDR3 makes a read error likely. Written as DNA, the CDR3 is TGTGCCAGTAGTAGGTTTTCGGGCCTGAACACTGAAGCTTTCCTT. It codes for CASSRFSGLNTEAFL. The chain employs TRBV19 and TRBJ1-1; D ambiguous. This CDR3 has 15 amino acids. Germline CDR1 LNHDA, CDR2 SQIVND (reference sequence). V lost 4 bases and J lost 0, with 12 bases in between.

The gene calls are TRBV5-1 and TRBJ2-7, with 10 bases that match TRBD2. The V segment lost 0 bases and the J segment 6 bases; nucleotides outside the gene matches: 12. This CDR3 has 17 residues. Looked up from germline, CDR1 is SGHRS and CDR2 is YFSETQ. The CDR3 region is CASSLASLSGGAGEQYF. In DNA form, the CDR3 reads TGCGCCAGCAGCTTGGCAAGCCTAAGCGGGGGGGCTGGCGAGCAGTACTTC.

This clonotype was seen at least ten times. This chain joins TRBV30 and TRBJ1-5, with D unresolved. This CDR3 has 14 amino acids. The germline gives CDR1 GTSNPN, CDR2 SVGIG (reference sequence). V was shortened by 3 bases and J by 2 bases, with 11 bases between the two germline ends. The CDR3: CAWSQTRGNQPQHF. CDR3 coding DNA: TGTGCCTGGAGCCAGACCAGAGGCAATCAGCCCCAGCATTTT.